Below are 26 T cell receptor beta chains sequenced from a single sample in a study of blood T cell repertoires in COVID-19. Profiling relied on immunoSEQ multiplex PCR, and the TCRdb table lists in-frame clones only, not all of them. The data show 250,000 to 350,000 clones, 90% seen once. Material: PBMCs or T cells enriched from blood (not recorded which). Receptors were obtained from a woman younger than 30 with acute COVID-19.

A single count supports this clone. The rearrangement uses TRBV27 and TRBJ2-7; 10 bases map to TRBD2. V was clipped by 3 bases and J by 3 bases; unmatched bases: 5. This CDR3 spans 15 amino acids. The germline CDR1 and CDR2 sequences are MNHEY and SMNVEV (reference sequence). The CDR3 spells CASSFSGTSDYEQYF. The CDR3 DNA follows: TGTGCCAGCAGTTTCTCCGGGACTAGCGACTACGAGCAGTACTTC.

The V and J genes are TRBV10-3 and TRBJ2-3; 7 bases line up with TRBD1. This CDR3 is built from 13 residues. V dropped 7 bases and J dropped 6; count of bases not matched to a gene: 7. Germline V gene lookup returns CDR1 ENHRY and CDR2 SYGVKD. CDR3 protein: CAITQGVVDTQYF. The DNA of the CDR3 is TGTGCCATCACGCAGGGGGTTGTGGATACGCAGTATTTT.

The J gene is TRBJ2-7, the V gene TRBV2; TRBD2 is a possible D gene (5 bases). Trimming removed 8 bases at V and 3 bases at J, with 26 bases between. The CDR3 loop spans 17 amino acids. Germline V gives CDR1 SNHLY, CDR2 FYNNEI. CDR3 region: CASRRKGSEGRGYEQYF. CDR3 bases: TGTGCCAGCCGGAGAAAGGGCTCAGAGGGCCGCGGCTACGAGCAGTACTTC.

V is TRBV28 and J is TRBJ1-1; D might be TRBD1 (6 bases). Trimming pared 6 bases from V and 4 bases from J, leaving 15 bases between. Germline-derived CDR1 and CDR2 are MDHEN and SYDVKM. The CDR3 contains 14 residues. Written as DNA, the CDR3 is TGTGCCAGCAGCCTAACGAGAGGGGGCACTGAAGCTTTCTTT. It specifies CASSLTRGGTEAFF.

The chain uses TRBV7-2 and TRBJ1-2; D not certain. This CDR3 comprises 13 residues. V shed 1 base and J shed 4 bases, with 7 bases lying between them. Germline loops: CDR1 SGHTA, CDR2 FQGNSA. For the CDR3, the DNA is TGTGCCAGCAGCTTAGGGCCTGTCTATGGCTACACCTTC. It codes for CASSLGPVYGYTF.

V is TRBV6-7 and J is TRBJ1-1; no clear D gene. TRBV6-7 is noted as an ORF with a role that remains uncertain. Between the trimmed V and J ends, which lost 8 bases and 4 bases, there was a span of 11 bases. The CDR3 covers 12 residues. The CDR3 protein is CASGRRGTEAFF. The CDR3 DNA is TGTGCCAGCGGTCGCCGAGGCACTGAAGCTTTCTTT.

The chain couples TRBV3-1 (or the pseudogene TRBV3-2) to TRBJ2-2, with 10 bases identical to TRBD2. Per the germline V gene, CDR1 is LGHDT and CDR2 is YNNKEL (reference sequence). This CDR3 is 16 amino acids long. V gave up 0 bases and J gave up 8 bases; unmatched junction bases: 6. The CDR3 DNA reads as TGTGCCAGCAGCCAAGAACAAGCGGGAGGGCCTGGGGAGCTGTTTTTT. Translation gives CASSQEQAGGPGELFF.

This chain's CDR3 is CASSRTGGIYNEQFF. In nucleotides, the CDR3 is TGTGCCAGCAGCCGCACAGGGGGCATCTACAATGAGCAGTTCTTC. This rearrangement joins TRBV7-6 to TRBJ2-1; 9 nucleotides line up with TRBD1. Looked up from germline, CDR1 is SGHVS and CDR2 is FNYEAQ. Trimming at V came to 5 bases and at J to 3 bases, leaving 5 bases not matched to a gene. The CDR3 has 15 amino acids.

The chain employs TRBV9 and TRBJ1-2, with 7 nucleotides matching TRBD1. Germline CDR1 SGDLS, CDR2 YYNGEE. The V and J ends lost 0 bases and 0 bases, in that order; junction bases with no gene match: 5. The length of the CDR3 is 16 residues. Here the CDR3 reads CASSVDRQGANYGYTF. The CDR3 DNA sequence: TGTGCCAGCAGCGTAGATCGACAGGGAGCTAACTATGGCTACACCTTC.

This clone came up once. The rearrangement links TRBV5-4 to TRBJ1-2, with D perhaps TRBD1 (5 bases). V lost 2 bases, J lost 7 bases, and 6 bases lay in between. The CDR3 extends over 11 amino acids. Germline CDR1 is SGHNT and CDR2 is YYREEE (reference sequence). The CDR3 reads CASSFGGGYTF. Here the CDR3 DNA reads TGTGCCAGCAGCTTCGGGGGTGGCTACACCTTC.

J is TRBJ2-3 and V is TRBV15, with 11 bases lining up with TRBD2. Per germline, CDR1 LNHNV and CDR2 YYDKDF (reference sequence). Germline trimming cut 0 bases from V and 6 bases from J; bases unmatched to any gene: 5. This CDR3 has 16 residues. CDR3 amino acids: CATSRDRGLAADTQYF. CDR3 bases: TGTGCCACCAGCAGAGATAGGGGACTAGCGGCCGATACGCAGTATTTT.

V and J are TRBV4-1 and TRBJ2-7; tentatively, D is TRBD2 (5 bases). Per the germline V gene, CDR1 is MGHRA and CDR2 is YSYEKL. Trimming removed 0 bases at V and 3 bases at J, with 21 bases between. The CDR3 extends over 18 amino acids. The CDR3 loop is CASSQDSGLQPTFYEQYF. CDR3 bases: TGCGCCAGCAGCCAAGATTCAGGACTTCAACCTACATTCTACGAGCAGTACTTC.

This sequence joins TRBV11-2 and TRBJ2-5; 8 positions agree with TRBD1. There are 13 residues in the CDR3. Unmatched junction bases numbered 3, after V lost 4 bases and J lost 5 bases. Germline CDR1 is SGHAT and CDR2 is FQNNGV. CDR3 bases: TGTGCCAGCAGCTCGGACAGGGTTGAGACCCAGTACTTC. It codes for CASSSDRVETQYF.

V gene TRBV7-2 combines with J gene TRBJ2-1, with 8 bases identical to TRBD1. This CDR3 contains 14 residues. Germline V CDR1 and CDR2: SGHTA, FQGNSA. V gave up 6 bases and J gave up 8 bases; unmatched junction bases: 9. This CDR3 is CASSRLDRGHEQFF. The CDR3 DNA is TGTGCCAGCAGTCGACTAGACAGGGGCCATGAGCAGTTCTTC.

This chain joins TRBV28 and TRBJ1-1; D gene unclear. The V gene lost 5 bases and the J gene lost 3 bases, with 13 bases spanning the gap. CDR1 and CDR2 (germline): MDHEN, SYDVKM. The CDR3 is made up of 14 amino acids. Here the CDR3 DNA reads TGTGCCAGCAGTCCACAGAGGGTGGACACTGAAGCTTTCTTT. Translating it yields CASSPQRVDTEAFF.

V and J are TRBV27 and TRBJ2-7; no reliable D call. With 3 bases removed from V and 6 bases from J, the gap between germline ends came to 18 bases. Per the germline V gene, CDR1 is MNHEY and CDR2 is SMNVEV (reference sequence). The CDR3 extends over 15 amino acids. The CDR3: CASSFSIGPYGEQYF. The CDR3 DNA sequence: TGTGCCAGCAGTTTTTCGATTGGTCCCTACGGCGAGCAGTACTTC.

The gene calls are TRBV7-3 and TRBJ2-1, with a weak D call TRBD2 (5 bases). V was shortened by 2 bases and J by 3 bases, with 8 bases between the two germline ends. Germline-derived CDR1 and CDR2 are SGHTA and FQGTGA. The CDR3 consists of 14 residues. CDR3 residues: CASSLAGDYNEQFF. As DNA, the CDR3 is TGTGCCAGCAGCTTAGCGGGCGACTACAATGAGCAGTTCTTC.

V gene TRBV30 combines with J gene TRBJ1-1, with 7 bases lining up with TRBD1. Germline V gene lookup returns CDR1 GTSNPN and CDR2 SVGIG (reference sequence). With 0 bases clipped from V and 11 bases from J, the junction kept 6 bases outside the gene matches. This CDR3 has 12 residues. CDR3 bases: TGTGCCTGGAGTGTACCTGAGACAGGGGCTTTCTTT. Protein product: CAWSVPETGAFF.

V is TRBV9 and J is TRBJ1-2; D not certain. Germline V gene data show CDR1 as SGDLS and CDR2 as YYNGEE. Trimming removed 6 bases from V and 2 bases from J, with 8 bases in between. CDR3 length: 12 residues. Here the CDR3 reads CASKSVNYGYTF. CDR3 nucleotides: TGTGCCAGCAAATCCGTAAACTATGGCTACACCTTC.

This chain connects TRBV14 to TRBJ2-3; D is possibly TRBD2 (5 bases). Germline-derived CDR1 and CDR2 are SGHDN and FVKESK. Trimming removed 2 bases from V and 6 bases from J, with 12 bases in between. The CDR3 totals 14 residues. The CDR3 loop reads CASSQIAGGDTQYF. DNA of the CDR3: TGTGCCAGCAGCCAAATTGCCGGCGGGGATACGCAGTATTTT. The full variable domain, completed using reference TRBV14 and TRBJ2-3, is EAGVTQFPSHSVIEKGQTVTLRCDPISGHDNLYWYRRVMGKEIKFLLHFVKESKQDESGMPNNRFLAERTGGTYSTLKVQPAELEDSGVYFCASSQIAGGDTQYFGPGTRLTVL.

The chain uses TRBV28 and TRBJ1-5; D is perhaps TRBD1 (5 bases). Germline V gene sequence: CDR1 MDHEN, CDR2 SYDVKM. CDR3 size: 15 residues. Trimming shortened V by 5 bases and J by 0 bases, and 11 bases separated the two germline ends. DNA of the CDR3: TGTGCCAGCAGTCTACAGGTATATAGCAATCAGCCCCAGCATTTT. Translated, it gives CASSLQVYSNQPQHF.

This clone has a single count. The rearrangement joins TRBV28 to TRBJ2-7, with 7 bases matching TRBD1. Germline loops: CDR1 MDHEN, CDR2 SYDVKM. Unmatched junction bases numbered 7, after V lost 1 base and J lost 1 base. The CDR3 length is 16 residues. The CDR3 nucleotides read TGTGCCAGCAGTTTATCTAACAGGGGAAAGTCCTACGAGCAGTACTTC. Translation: CASSLSNRGKSYEQYF. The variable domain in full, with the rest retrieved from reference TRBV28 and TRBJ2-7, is DVKVTQSSRYLVKRTGEKVFLECVQDMDHENMFWYRQDPGLGLRLIYFSYDVKMKEKGDIPEGYSVSREKKERFSLILESASTNQTSMYLCASSLSNRGKSYEQYFGPGTRLTVT.

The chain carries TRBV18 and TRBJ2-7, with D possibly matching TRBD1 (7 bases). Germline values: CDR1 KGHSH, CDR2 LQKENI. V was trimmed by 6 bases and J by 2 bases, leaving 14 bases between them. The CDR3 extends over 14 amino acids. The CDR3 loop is CASSRGDRAYEQYF. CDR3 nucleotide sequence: TGTGCCAGCTCGCGCGGGGACAGAGCCTACGAGCAGTACTTC.

The CDR3 protein is CASSFGGILEKLFF. The CDR3 bases are TGTGCCAGCAGTTTCGGGGGGATTCTGGAAAAACTGTTTTTT. This chain connects TRBV28 to TRBJ1-4; a possible D gene is TRBD1 (5 bases). CDR3 length equals 14 residues. Per the germline V gene, CDR1 is MDHEN and CDR2 is SYDVKM. V shed 3 bases and J shed 8 bases, with 13 bases lying between them.

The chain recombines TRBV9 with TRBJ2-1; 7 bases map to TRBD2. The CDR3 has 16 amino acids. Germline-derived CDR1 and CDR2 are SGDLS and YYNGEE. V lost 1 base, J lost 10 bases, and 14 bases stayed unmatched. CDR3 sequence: CASSVLVGREMGEQFF. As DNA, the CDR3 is TGTGCCAGCAGCGTATTAGTGGGGCGGGAGATGGGGGAGCAGTTCTTC. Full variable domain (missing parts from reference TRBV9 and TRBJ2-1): DSGVTQTPKHLITATGQRVTLRCSPRSGDLSVYWYQQSLDQGLQFLIQYYNGEERAKGNILERFSAQQFPDLHSELNLSSLELGDSALYFCASSVLVGREMGEQFFGPGTRLTVL.

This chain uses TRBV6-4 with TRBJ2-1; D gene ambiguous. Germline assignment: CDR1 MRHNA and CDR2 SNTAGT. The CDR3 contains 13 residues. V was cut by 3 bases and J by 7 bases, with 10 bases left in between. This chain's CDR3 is CASSESSINEQFF. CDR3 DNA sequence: TGTGCCAGCAGTGAAAGCTCCATTAATGAGCAGTTCTTC.